What follows are 8 T cell receptor beta chains derived from one specimen sequenced in a study of lymphopenia after photon versus proton radiotherapy. Only in-frame clones appear in the TCRdb table, and some are missing; sequencing was by immunoSEQ multiplex PCR. The repertoire has 68,000 or so clones, roughly 91% of them found once; the top ten carry roughly 3%. This sample comprised peripheral blood, obtained from a patient treated with photon-based radiotherapy. The receptors stem from an older woman with pancreatic cancer.

The chain recombines TRBV11-2 with TRBJ2-2; 8 bases fit TRBD1. CDR1 SGHAT and CDR2 FQNNGV come from the germline V gene. V was clipped by 0 bases and J by 4 bases; unmatched bases: 7. This CDR3 contains 17 residues. The CDR3 protein is CASSLDPAGGFTGELFF. CDR3 in DNA: TGTGCCAGCAGCTTAGATCCGGCAGGGGGCTTCACCGGGGAGCTGTTTTTT.

The gene calls are TRBV7-8 and TRBJ2-1; 11 bases are shared with TRBD2. The length of the CDR3 is 22 residues. The germline gives CDR1 SGHVS, CDR2 FQNEAQ. With 4 bases clipped from V and 5 bases from J, the junction kept 25 bases outside the gene matches. CDR3 residues: CASSSTRKGGLADLTGHNEQFF. CDR3 in DNA: TGTGCCAGCAGCTCAACGCGAAAGGGGGGACTAGCGGATCTTACAGGCCACAATGAGCAGTTCTTC.

This sequence joins TRBV28 and TRBJ2-2; D not resolved. Germline assignment: CDR1 MDHEN and CDR2 SYDVKM. The CDR3 has 15 amino acids. Trimming took off 4 bases at V and 6 bases at J, with 15 bases between the two ends. The CDR3 spells CASSSPFEAPGELFF. The DNA of the CDR3 is TGTGCCAGCAGTTCCCCTTTCGAGGCGCCCGGGGAGCTGTTTTTT. The full variable domain, with the rest looked up from reference TRBV28 and TRBJ2-2, is DVKVTQSSRYLVKRTGEKVFLECVQDMDHENMFWYRQDPGLGLRLIYFSYDVKMKEKGDIPEGYSVSREKKERFSLILESASTNQTSMYLCASSSPFEAPGELFFGEGSRLTVL.

The chain links TRBV11-2 to TRBJ2-7, with a weak D call TRBD1 (5 bases). Germline CDR1 and CDR2: SGHAT and FQNNGV. V lost 5 bases to trimming and J lost 0 bases, with 5 bases between them. The CDR3 length is 12 residues. DNA of the CDR3: TGTGCCAGCAGCCAGGGCTCCTACGAGCAGTACTTC. It is translated as CASSQGSYEQYF. Together with reference TRBV11-2 and TRBJ2-7, the CDR3 gives the full variable domain: EAGVAQSPRYKIIEKRQSVAFWCNPISGHATLYWYQQILGQGPKLLIQFQNNGVVDDSQLPKDRFSAERLKGVDSTLKIQPAKLEDSAVYLCASSQGSYEQYFGPGTRLTVT.

The chain recombines TRBV9 with TRBJ1-4; D remains ambiguous. Trimming shortened V by 0 bases and J by 0 bases, and 6 bases separated the two germline ends. CDR3 length: 15 amino acids. Germline V gene lookup returns CDR1 SGDLS and CDR2 YYNGEE. The CDR3 DNA follows: TGTGCCAGCAGCGTAGGAGACGCAACTAATGAAAAACTGTTTTTT. Translated: CASSVGDATNEKLFF.

V gene TRBV15 combines with J gene TRBJ2-1, with TRBD2 as a possible D gene (6 bases). The CDR3 is 18 amino acids. Trimming took off 0 bases at V and 2 bases at J, with 17 bases between the two ends. CDR1 is LNHNV, CDR2 YYDKDF, per germline (reference sequence). This chain's CDR3 is CATSRDLPGTLTYNEQFF. The CDR3 DNA sequence: TGTGCCACCAGCAGAGATCTCCCCGGGACTTTGACCTACAATGAGCAGTTCTTC. The complete variable domain, with remaining parts taken from reference TRBV15 and TRBJ2-1, reads DAMVIQNPRYQVTQFGKPVTLSCSQTLNHNVMYWYQQKSSQAPKLLFHYYDKDFNNEADTPDNFQSRRPNTSFCFLDIRSPGLGDTAMYLCATSRDLPGTLTYNEQFFGPGTRLTVL.

V is TRBV7-2 and J is TRBJ2-3; 13 bases map to TRBD2. Germline V lookup: CDR1 SGHTA, CDR2 FQGNSA. The CDR3 extends over 15 amino acids. V shed 5 bases, J shed 4 bases, and the junction held 3 bases outside the gene matches. Here the CDR3 DNA reads TGTGCCAGCAGCCCACTAGCGGGAGGGGCAGATACGCAGTATTTT. Its protein is CASSPLAGGADTQYF.

V and J are TRBV21-1 and TRBJ2-1; the D call in the table, TRBD1, was not verified against the DNA. TRBV21-1 is a pseudogene segment. This CDR3 comprises 15 residues. CDR3 sequence reads: CASSSPGQPYNEQFF. As DNA, the CDR3 is TGTGCCAGCAGCTCGCCGGGACAGCCTTACAATGAGCAGTTCTTC.